A single sample is the source of the 27 T cell receptor beta chains below, sequenced in a study of HIV-infected patients and healthy controls. Antiretroviral therapy had run roughly three months, about 14 weeks, before follow-up blood collection. Whole blood was used without fractionation, so all unsorted peripheral T cells were included. cDNA was made from around 0.5 ug RNA using alpha and beta constant primers. Alpha and beta chain libraries were made separately by chain-specific third strand synthesis with multiplexing indices. MiXCR was run by TCRdb on the 5' RACE reads, yielding one entry per CDR3 protein. The table records about 14,000 distinct CDR3 sequences, 9.5% to 15% of them present only once. Sequencing was performed on blood, taken during antiretroviral therapy. Receptor source: an adult with HIV infection. The donor label of this sample is uncertain.

This clonotype was observed many times. The chain is built from TRBV6-1 and TRBJ2-7; 9 nucleotides align to TRBD1. Germline V gene data show CDR1 as MNHNS and CDR2 as SASEGT. V lost 2 bases to trimming and J lost 3 bases; unmatched junction nucleotides: 8. The CDR3 has 16 residues. For the CDR3, the DNA is TGTGCCAGCAGTGAATGGACAGGGGACATAGTCTACGAGCAGTACTTC. Translation: CASSEWTGDIVYEQYF.

J is TRBJ2-7 and V is TRBV19, with a possible D match to TRBD2 (6 bases). Germline V gene sequence: CDR1 LNHDA, CDR2 SQIVND (reference sequence). This CDR3 is 15 amino acids long. Trimming pared 2 bases from V and 6 bases from J, leaving 17 bases between. CDR3 residues: CASSIRRERPLEQYF. The DNA for the CDR3 is TGTGCCAGTAGTATAAGACGGGAGCGCCCCCTCGAGCAGTACTTC.

The V and J genes are TRBV5-1 and TRBJ1-2, with 7 nucleotides matching TRBD1. The CDR3 runs 15 residues. The germline V gene encodes CDR1 SGHRS and CDR2 YFSETQ. Unmatched junction bases numbered 4, after V lost 0 bases and J lost 2 bases. The CDR3 bases are TGCGCCAGCAGCTTGGATGAGGGGGCAAACTATGGCTACACCTTC. The encoded protein is CASSLDEGANYGYTF.

This clonotype was seen at least ten times. The chain recombines TRBV27 with TRBJ2-3, with D perhaps matching TRBD1 (7 bases). The CDR3 length is 15 residues. V was cut by 6 bases and J by 2 bases, with 15 bases left in between. Germline CDR1 and CDR2: MNHEY and SMNVEV (reference sequence). CDR3: CASSPGGLPTDTQYF. For the CDR3, the DNA is TGTGCCAGCAGCCCAGGGGGGCTACCCACAGATACGCAGTATTTT.

The gene calls are TRBV1 and TRBJ1-1; the DNA was not compared with TRBD1, the D call given in the table. TRBV1 is deemed a pseudogene. This CDR3 comprises 11 residues. CDR3 in amino acids: CTSHHTGIAFF. The CDR3 DNA follows: TGCACCTCCCACCACACCGGGATCGCTTTCTTT.

This clonotype was observed at least ten times. The CDR3 here is CASSQEGTQYF. DNA of the CDR3: TGCGCCAGCAGCCAAGAGGGTACCCAGTACTTC. This chain uses TRBV4-1 with TRBJ2-5; D not resolved. V was cut by 0 bases and J by 8 bases, with 4 bases left in between. Germline assignment: CDR1 MGHRA and CDR2 YSYEKL. The CDR3 is made up of 11 amino acids.

The sample holds a few counts of this clonotype. The V gene is TRBV28, the J gene TRBJ2-7, with TRBD1 matching over 7 bases. The V segment lost 6 bases and the J segment 3 bases; nucleotides outside the gene matches: 11. Germline lookup yields CDR1 MDHEN and CDR2 SYDVKM. The CDR3 length is 15 residues. The CDR3 here is CASSLKPTGSYEQYF. For the CDR3, the DNA is TGTGCCAGCAGCCTTAAACCGACAGGGAGCTACGAGCAGTACTTC.

This clonotype came up many times. The chain links TRBV29-1 to TRBJ2-5; 7 nucleotides line up with TRBD2. This CDR3 contains 11 residues. The germline V gene encodes CDR1 SQVTM and CDR2 ANQGSEA. Trimming cost V 8 bases and J 1 base; bases outside gene matches: 1. The CDR3 loop is CSSGGQETQYF. CDR3 DNA: TGCAGCTCGGGGGGCCAAGAGACCCAGTACTTC. Complete variable domain (other parts from reference TRBV29-1 and TRBJ2-5): SAVISQKPSRDICQRGTSLTIQCQVDSQVTMMFWYRQQPGQSLTLIATANQGSEATYESGFVIDKFPISRPNLTFSTLTVSNMSPEDSSIYLCSSGGQETQYFGPGTRLLVL.

This clonotype was observed many times. The rearrangement uses TRBV4-1 and TRBJ1-4, with 9 bases fitting TRBD1. The CDR3 has 13 residues. V trimming: 7 bases; J trimming: 8 bases; junction bases outside the gene matches: 5. The germline gives CDR1 MGHRA, CDR2 YSYEKL. The CDR3 is CASMDRGGEKLFF. The CDR3 DNA is TGCGCCAGCATGGACAGGGGAGGAGAAAAACTGTTTTTT.

In this sample, this clonotype turned up many times. The genes are TRBV7-2 and TRBJ2-7; a possible D gene is TRBD1 (6 bases). Trimming left V 0 bases short and J 4 bases short, with 7 bases between. The V gene's germline CDR1 is SGHTA and CDR2 FQGNSA. The CDR3 covers 13 residues. CDR3 protein: CASSLADRYEQYF. As DNA, the CDR3 is TGTGCCAGCAGCTTAGCCGACAGGTACGAGCAGTACTTC.

The table lists this clonotype with a few counts. The V call is TRBV6-1, the J call TRBJ2-6; D unclear. V gave up 1 base and J gave up 0 bases, with 4 bases separating them. The germline gives CDR1 MNHNS, CDR2 SASEGT. The CDR3 consists of 15 residues. The CDR3 reads CASSEGSSGANVLTF. The CDR3 DNA reads as TGTGCCAGCAGTGAAGGGAGCTCTGGGGCCAACGTCCTGACTTTC.

This clonotype showed up many times. The genes are TRBV6-4 and TRBJ2-1; D possibly corresponds to TRBD1 (6 bases). The CDR3 consists of 15 residues. Trimming stripped 9 bases from V and 3 bases from J, with 18 bases between. Germline V gene lookup returns CDR1 MRHNA and CDR2 SNTAGT. As DNA, the CDR3 is TGTGCCAGTTCTCCCTCAGGGGCTGACTACAATGAGCAGTTCTTC. Its translation: CASSPSGADYNEQFF.

At least ten counts were recorded for this clonotype. The V call is TRBV20-1, the J call TRBJ2-1, with 7 bases fitting TRBD2. The germline gives CDR1 DFQATT, CDR2 SNEGSKA (reference sequence). V was clipped by 6 bases and J by 6 bases; unmatched bases: 11. The CDR3 has 14 amino acids. The CDR3, as DNA: TGCAGTGCATACACTAGCGCCCAGCTCAATGAGCAGTTCTTC. Translated: CSAYTSAQLNEQFF.

By sample share, this clonotype is medium-sized. The chain uses TRBV25-1 and TRBJ2-2; D is ambiguous. V gave up 2 bases and J gave up 5 bases, with 12 bases separating them. The CDR3 sequence is 15 residues long. CDR1 and CDR2 from the germline V gene are MGHDK and SYGVNS. The CDR3: CASSERFSKTGELFF. DNA for the CDR3: TGTGCCAGCAGTGAAAGATTCAGCAAGACCGGGGAGCTGTTTTTT.

This clonotype was observed many times. The chain joins TRBV11-2 to TRBJ2-1; 12 nucleotides line up with TRBD2. V shed 5 bases and J 6 bases; nucleotides not matched to a gene: 5. This CDR3 contains 15 residues. CDR1 is SGHAT and CDR2 is FQNNGV in the germline V gene. CDR3 in amino acids: CASSAWTSGINEQFF. CDR3 nucleotides: TGTGCCAGCAGCGCCTGGACTAGCGGGATCAATGAGCAGTTCTTC.

Notes on this clonotype: A much larger clone differs by one base, so this may be a read error. J is TRBJ2-7 and V is TRBV20-1; 10 nucleotides match TRBD1. The trim removed 5 bases at V and 8 bases at J, leaving 9 bases unmatched. This CDR3 has 13 residues. The V gene's germline CDR1 is DFQATT and CDR2 SNEGSKA (reference sequence). DNA of the CDR3: TGCAGTGCTCTCCGGGACAGGGGCGACAAGCAGTACTTC. As protein: CSALRDRGDKQYF.

This clonotype was counted many times. The genes are TRBV7-2 and TRBJ1-2; D perhaps matches TRBD1 (5 bases). The germline gives CDR1 SGHTA, CDR2 FQGNSA. The CDR3 is made up of 15 amino acids. V dropped 5 bases and J dropped 3 bases, with 16 bases sitting between them. Written as DNA, the CDR3 is TGTGCCAGCAGCATCGAGCGGGGGTCCCACTATGGCTACACCTTC. Translated, it gives CASSIERGSHYGYTF.

This clonotype was recorded at least ten times. J is TRBJ2-1 and V is TRBV11-2; TRBD2 agrees at 8 bases. V lost 2 bases to trimming and J lost 7 bases; unmatched junction nucleotides: 10. CDR3 size: 16 residues. Germline V lookup: CDR1 SGHAT, CDR2 FQNNGV. The CDR3: CASSLRNGGATNEQFF. CDR3 in DNA: TGTGCCAGCAGCTTAAGAAACGGGGGGGCCACAAATGAGCAGTTCTTC.

The gene calls are TRBV29-1 and TRBJ2-1, with a weak D call TRBD2 (5 bases). The CDR3 spans 14 residues. Trimming stripped 7 bases from V and 2 bases from J, with 15 bases between. Germline values: CDR1 SQVTM, CDR2 ANQGSEA. The CDR3 nucleotides read TGCAGCGGGGGAAGCGGTTTTACCTACAATGAGCAGTTCTTC. This encodes CSGGSGFTYNEQFF.

This clonotype occurred many times. The genes are TRBV6-6 and TRBJ2-4, with TRBD2 as a possible D gene (5 bases). From germline, CDR1 is MNHNY and CDR2 SVGAGI (reference sequence). The CDR3 extends over 17 amino acids. V lost 6 bases and J lost 1, with 19 bases in between. The CDR3 nucleotides are TGTGCCAGCAGACGAGACGGAGGTCGCATCGCCAAAAACATTCAGTACTTC. Encoded protein: CASRRDGGRIAKNIQYF.

This clonotype was seen repeatedly, ten times or more. The chain employs TRBV10-3 and TRBJ1-6; 9 bases are a match to TRBD1. This CDR3 has 13 residues. CDR1 and CDR2 from the germline V gene are ENHRY and SYGVKD. Trimming at V came to 6 bases and at J to 8 bases, leaving 2 bases not matched to a gene. CDR3: CAIRGDRDSPLHF. The CDR3 region has the DNA TGTGCCATCAGGGGGGACAGGGATTCACCCCTCCACTTT.

The chain carries TRBV10-3 and TRBJ1-1, with a weak D call TRBD1 (5 bases). The CDR3 runs to 14 residues. The germline V and J ends were trimmed by 10 bases and 5 bases, with 20 bases remaining between them. Per the germline V gene, CDR1 is ENHRY and CDR2 is SYGVKD. CDR3 coding DNA: TGTGCCACCGGTACCGGGGACCAGATGACTGAAGCTTTCTTT. It yields the protein CATGTGDQMTEAFF.

The V and J genes are TRBV13 and TRBJ2-2; no clear D gene. Trimming cost V 5 bases and J 6 bases, with 10 bases left between them. Germline lookup yields CDR1 PRHDT and CDR2 FYEKMQ (reference sequence). The CDR3 sequence is 13 residues long. DNA for the CDR3: TGTGCCAGCAGCGGAGTCCCCTCCGGGGAGCTGTTTTTT. As protein: CASSGVPSGELFF.

This clonotype showed up many times. The rearrangement uses TRBV7-9 and TRBJ2-5; D is unclear. CDR1 is SEHNR and CDR2 is FQNEAQ in the germline V gene (reference sequence). The ends were cut back, 2 bases at V and 2 bases at J, with 6 bases in the middle. CDR3 length: 13 amino acids. The CDR3 region has the DNA TGTGCCAGCAGCTTACGCGGACAAGAGACCCAGTACTTC. It encodes CASSLRGQETQYF.

The chain joins TRBV2 to TRBJ1-5; D is uncertain. CDR1 and CDR2 (germline): SNHLY, FYNNEI. This CDR3 spans 16 amino acids. Trimming stripped 2 bases from V and 0 bases from J, with 11 bases between. The CDR3 bases are TGTGCCAGCAGTGAACGCGGCATGGATAGCAATCAGCCCCAGCATTTT. It encodes CASSERGMDSNQPQHF.

This clonotype was seen repeatedly, ten times or more. This chain connects TRBV2 to TRBJ1-6; no firm D call. The CDR3 spans 15 residues. V lost 2 bases, J lost 4 bases, and 9 bases lay in between. Germline V gives CDR1 SNHLY, CDR2 FYNNEI. The CDR3, as DNA: TGTGCCAGCAGTGAAACAGAATCTTATAATTCACCCCTCCACTTT. Its translation: CASSETESYNSPLHF. Variable domain in full (rest from reference TRBV2 and TRBJ1-6): EPEVTQTPSHQVTQMGQEVILRCVPISNHLYFYWYRQILGQKVEFLVSFYNNEISEKSEIFDDQFSVERPDGSNFTLKIRSTKLEDSAMYFCASSETESYNSPLHFGNGTRLTVT.

This clonotype was counted ten times or more. The rearrangement links TRBV7-3 to TRBJ1-6, with 7 bases aligning to TRBD1. This CDR3 comprises 15 residues. Per the germline V gene, CDR1 is SGHTA and CDR2 is FQGTGA. The junction had 6 bases not matched to a gene; V was cut back by 3 bases and J by 7 bases. The CDR3 region is CASSLGTAQNSPLHF. The DNA for the CDR3 is TGTGCCAGCAGCTTGGGGACAGCCCAAAATTCACCCCTCCACTTT.